This T cell receptor beta chain is drawn from a study of technical replicates of blood from a handful of donors. This table comes from immunoSEQ multiplex PCR, and its TCRdb copy is limited to in-frame clones, with some not included. This table has roughly 87,000 clones, approximately 93% appearing once. The source material was T cells isolated from PBMCs. The sequence was collected from a human donor in good health.

The CDR3 reads CASSPGTGVDEQFF. Written as DNA, the CDR3 is TGTGCCAGCAGCCCTGGGACAGGGGTGGATGAGCAGTTCTTC. The chain joins TRBV7-8 to TRBJ2-1; TRBD1 aligns across 10 bases. The CDR3 covers 14 residues. CDR1 and CDR2 from the germline V gene are SGHVS and FQNEAQ. V dropped 5 bases and J dropped 8; count of bases not matched to a gene: 6.